A selection of T cell receptor beta chains follows, all from one sample in a study of control samples from healthy donors and cancer patients. Some clones are missing from TCRdb's copy, which holds only in-frame ones; the method was immunoSEQ multiplex PCR. The sample gives some 150,000 clones, about 90% of which show up once; 7.1% is in the top ten. Material: blood. Receptors originate from a man between 18 and 29 years old in good health. Both conserved end residues are part of each CDR3. Each record gives: clone size, J gene, V gene, CDR3 length, D gene, CDR3 protein, CDR3 DNA. A D gene is named only where the DNA matches it firmly. Clone size is shown for a subset of rows, as once, few, many or a class of expanded clone.

- TRBJ2-1 TRBV7-6 15 TRBD2 CASSLYSGAGNEQFF TGTGCCAGCAGCTTATATAGCGGGGCAGGCAATGAGCAGTTCTTC
- TRBJ1-3 TRBV15 14 TRBD1 CATSETGSGNTIYF TGTGCCACCAGCGAGACAGGGTCCGGAAACACCATATATTTT
- TRBJ1-5 TRBV24-1 17 - CATSDFPQGDSNQPQHF TGTGCCACCAGTGATTTCCCCCAAGGGGACAGCAATCAGCCCCAGCATTTT
- TRBJ2-3 TRBV9 14 TRBD1 CASSQGVGTDTQYF TGTGCCAGCAGCCAGGGGGTCGGCACAGATACGCAGTATTTT
- TRBJ2-4 TRBV6-1 20 - CASREGEAVGTGAAKNIQYF TGTGCCAGCAGGGAAGGTGAAGCGGTAGGGACTGGGGCAGCCAAAAACATTCAGTACTTC
- TRBJ1-1 TRBV7-9 15 - CASSLDRVSNTEAFF TGTGCCAGCAGCTTAGATAGAGTGAGTAACACTGAAGCTTTCTTT
- TRBJ1-5 TRBV9 15 - CASSPREYSNQPQHF TGTGCCAGCAGCCCCCGGGAGTATAGCAATCAGCCCCAGCATTTT
- TRBJ1-6 TRBV5-5 14 - CASSSGHDNSPLHF TGTGCCAGCAGCTCCGGACACGATAATTCACCCCTCCACTTT
- TRBJ1-1 TRBV27 14 - CASRPRARNTEAFF TGTGCCAGCAGACCCCGGGCCAGGAACACTGAAGCTTTCTTT
- TRBJ2-3 TRBV3-1/TRBV3-2 16 TRBD1 CASSLTGAVGTDTQYF TGTGCCAGCAGCTTAACAGGGGCTGTGGGCACAGATACGCAGTATTTT
- TRBJ2-7 TRBV11-2 14 TRBD1 CASSLGQGWYEQYF TGTGCCAGCAGCCTCGGACAGGGGTGGTACGAGCAGTACTTC
- TRBJ1-1 TRBV6-1 16 TRBD1 CASSEGQGEIGTEAFF TGTGCCAGCAGTGAAGGACAGGGGGAAATTGGCACTGAAGCTTTCTTT
- TRBJ1-1 TRBV25-1 14 - CASTFQGGNTEAFF TGTGCCAGCACGTTCCAGGGCGGGAACACTGAAGCTTTCTTT
- TRBJ2-6 TRBV30 14 - CAWSAGAGANVLTF TGTGCCTGGAGTGCTGGGGCTGGGGCCAACGTCCTGACTTTC
few TRBJ1-4 TRBV5-6 14 TRBD1 CASSYGTGNEKLFF TGTGCCAGCAGCTACGGGACAGGCAATGAAAAACTGTTTTTT
- TRBJ1-2 TRBV5-1 15 TRBD1 CASSLAAQGGNGYTF TGCGCCAGCAGCTTGGCCGCCCAGGGGGGAAATGGCTACACCTTC
- TRBJ2-3 TRBV4-2 16 TRBD2 CASSQGLAGGPDTQYF TGTGCCAGCAGCCAAGGACTAGCGGGGGGCCCAGATACGCAGTATTTT
- TRBJ2-7 TRBV6-6 15 TRBD1 CASSYSTGQGLEQYF TGTGCCAGCAGTTACTCGACGGGACAGGGGCTCGAGCAGTACTTC
- TRBJ2-5 TRBV7-9 13 - CASSFKVFETQYF TGTGCCAGCAGCTTTAAGGTTTTTGAGACCCAGTACTTC
- TRBJ2-1 TRBV20-1 11 - CSASYKHEQFF TGCAGTGCTAGTTATAAACATGAGCAGTTCTTC
- TRBJ2-1 TRBV10-3 16 - CAISDSDARSYNEQFF TGTGCCATCAGTGACTCGGACGCCCGCTCCTACAATGAGCAGTTCTTC
- TRBJ2-5 TRBV7-2 14 TRBD1 CASSPDRGRETQYF TGTGCCAGCAGTCCGGACAGGGGCAGGGAGACCCAGTACTTC
- TRBJ2-1 TRBV5-4 15 - CASSLVGTHYNEQFF TGTGCCAGCAGCTTGGTGGGGACACACTACAATGAGCAGTTCTTC
- TRBJ2-2 TRBV19 13 - CASNPLGAGELFF TGTGCCAGTAACCCCTTAGGGGCCGGGGAGCTGTTTTTT
- TRBJ2-1 TRBV5-4 16 TRBD2 CASSLELAGANNEQFF TGTGCCAGCAGCTTGGAACTAGCGGGGGCCAACAATGAGCAGTTCTTC
- TRBJ1-2 TRBV29-1 13 - CSVDAGWGYGYTF TGCAGCGTTGATGCTGGGTGGGGCTATGGCTACACCTTC
- TRBJ2-7 TRBV15 14 - CATTPFGSSYEQYF TGTGCCACCACACCTTTTGGGAGCTCCTACGAGCAGTACTTC
- TRBJ1-3 TRBV12-3/TRBV12-4 11 - CASSSGNTIYF TGTGCCAGCAGCTCTGGAAACACCATATATTTT
- TRBJ2-3 TRBV30 19 - CAWSVPLRGGTFSTDTQYF TGTGCCTGGAGTGTACCCCTACGAGGGGGGACCTTTAGCACAGATACGCAGTATTTT
- TRBJ2-2 TRBV7-2 13 - CASRLSPPGELFF TGTGCCAGCAGACTTTCACCCCCGGGGGAGCTGTTTTTT